Included here is one TCR beta chain sequence, with context. This clone was picked up a small number of times. Its antigen has not been determined. The input lacks base qualities; no much larger clone sits a single base away. The data were obtained in a study of beta chain features in type 1 diabetes (dated by TCRdb to 2016 to 2018). Background on the whole study: Mean age, gender distribution, total cell number and subset yield were not different between patients and healthy donors. A total of roughly 99,000,000 sorted cells were examined across all samples, and the number of cells per subset was strongly correlated with RNA yield. The study compared the TCRB repertoires of sorted circulating CD4+ T cell subsets in recently diagnosed type 1 diabetes patients with those in matched healthy donors. Regulatory and stem cell-like memory subsets were isolated from only 8 patients and roughly 8 healthy donors, whereas naive and central memory subsets came from all 30 or so donors. The full study reports these points: Naive, central memory and regulatory TCRB repertoires appeared more similar among patients than among healthy donors. In all four CD4+ subsets, TCRB CDR3 length was moderately but significantly shorter in type 1 diabetes patients. At VDJ recombination sites, patients with type 1 diabetes made fewer insertions and deleted more nucleotides, a pattern implying thymic rearrangement abnormalities. Because the HLA sub-analyses included only small numbers of individuals, any influence of HLA type on TCRB rearrangement was left unresolved. PCR might favor shorter templates, but patient and control samples were amplified and corrected together, so any skew would affect both groups equally. Because cDNA was sequenced instead of genomic DNA, activated cells with high expression could be over-represented, although the groups did not differ in activation or CD3 levels.

The germline V gene specifies SQVTM as CDR1 and ANQGSEA as CDR2. V is cut back by 4 bases and J by 8 bases, with 9 bases in the junction unmatched. The CDR3 numbers 13 residues from cysteine through phenylalanine. Only the CDR3 DNA stays, 39 bases, in frame from base 1. Each donor gave one peripheral blood draw, averaging about 120 mL, which was collected into heparinised tubes. A BD FACSAria II was used to sort naive, central memory, regulatory and stem cell-like memory CD4+ T cells with a panel that included CD45RO, CCR7, CD25, CD127, CD95 and CD27. Purity was above 98% for every sorted population. PBMCs were separated immediately by Lymphoprep density gradient centrifugation and were stained directly, without being cultured. So that batch effects would be minimized, each experiment stained and sorted samples in pairs, pairing one healthy donor with one patient. The High Capacity cDNA Reverse Transcription Kit was used to reverse transcribe all of the isolated RNA, meaning that expressed TCRB transcripts were what got sequenced. Naive, central memory and regulatory T cell samples underwent deep immunoSEQ sequencing, averaging approximately 3.3 million total reads per sample. After sorted cells were lysed in RLT buffer, RNA was extracted with DNase-treated RNeasy Micro or Mini kits, with the choice depending on cell number. To prevent cross-contamination, each cell subset was processed individually, whereas patient and healthy donor samples were processed jointly. Using the immunoSEQ multiplex PCR, TCRB sequences were amplified from cDNA into 87-bp fragments spanning the CDR3 region. Sequencing of the amplicons was done on the Illumina HiSeq platform. Under the source paper's analysis protocol: Synthetic template baselines were used to correct PCR bias computationally, reads within Hamming distance 2 were collapsed together, and singletons that could not be merged were discarded. Reads were aligned against IMGT so that V, D and J genes, CDR3 length and insertions or deletions at six rearrangement sites could be assigned. Within each subset, clonotype counts were normalized to sorted cell number, after which true diversity and Gini coefficients were computed with the tcR R package. Repertoire sharing was quantified using the overlap coefficient calculated on TCRB nucleotide sequences. Sourced from immuneACCESS, this table was stored by TCRdb with only in-frame sequences that have V and J called. A share of the clones is absent; for the studies checked, an unresolved V gene accounts for under half, and the remainder has no known explanation. V, J and clone size are those of that table, while D and trimming were read from the DNA. The sample yields about 150,000 clones; approximately 9.1% were counted once. About 0.65% of the sample lies in the top ten.

The source of this sequence is a woman aged 25 to 39 with type 1 diabetes. Recombination joined TRBV29-1 with TRBJ1-2, and TRBD1 matches 8 of the central bases. Specimen: central memory CD4+ T cells from blood. CDR3 protein: CSVVGVTGDGYTF. The DNA is as follows: TGCAGCGTTGTCGGGGTGACAGGGGACGGCTACACCTTC. The reference TRBV29-1 and TRBJ1-2 proteins fill in what lies around the CDR3, so the full variable domain reads SAVISQKPSRDICQRGTSLTIQCQVDSQVTMMFWYRQQPGQSLTLIATANQGSEATYESGFVIDKFPISRPNLTFSTLTVSNMSPEDSSIYLCSVVGVTGDGYTFGSGTRLTVV.